This is a list of T cell receptor beta chains from one sample in a study of response to subunit inactivated influenza vaccine. TCRdb recomputed calls from the RT-PCR reads with MiXCR, one row per CDR3 protein. The sample carries over 400,000 distinct CDR3 sequences, over 10% recorded once. Sequenced here: PBMCs from blood, sampled roughly 48 days after vaccination. The receptors derive from a man aged 50-60 years who received an inactivated influenza vaccine. CDR3s include the opening cysteine and the closing phenylalanine or tryptophan. A D gene is named only where the DNA matches it firmly.

D gene,CDR3 length,V gene,J gene,CDR3 protein
-,14,TRBV7-9,TRBJ2-1,CASSLNQFLDEQFF
TRBD1,16,TRBV20-1,TRBJ2-2,CSARDLRQGMAGELFF
TRBD2,17,TRBV7-9,TRBJ2-7,CASTTSGGVGRIYEQYF
-,14,TRBV29-1,TRBJ1-2,CSVEDLQGNYGYTF
TRBD2,14,TRBV7-2,TRBJ2-3,CASSYSTSVGTQYF
-,10,TRBV6-4,TRBJ2-1,CASSDLEQFF
-,16,TRBV4-3,TRBJ2-3,CASSQDSAGLTDTQYF
-,15,TRBV12-3/TRBV12-4,TRBJ2-1,CASSFAGLGTDEQFF
-,13,TRBV7-9,TRBJ2-7,CASSLGRAYEQYF
-,16,TRBV6-5,TRBJ2-7,CASSYPGLEGTSGQYF
-,12,TRBV12-3/TRBV12-4,TRBJ2-1,CASGAGDNEQFF
TRBD2,15,TRBV7-2,TRBJ2-4,CASSLGGGGGNIQYF
-,13,TRBV12-3/TRBV12-4,TRBJ2-5,CASSLYLGETQYF